The present T cell receptor (beta chain) was sequenced within a study of cytomegalovirus exposure and HLA in healthy donors. Primers for the PCR totalled 60 Vbeta and 13 Jbeta. The data were produced by immunoSEQ multiplex PCR, yet TCRdb's version contains in-frame clones alone and is incomplete. The top ten clones hold 2% to 2.5% of a sample with around 180,000 clones, over 65% of them seen once. Overall study findings and caveats: Across donors, sequencing depth was assumed by presence/absence analyses to be roughly uniform. Cytomegalovirus association was listed for about 170 TCR beta chains.

This clone showed up just a few times. No antigen is known for it. The TCR comes from a man between 60 and 70 years old in good health and CMV-seronegative. Input material: PBMCs.

In DNA form, the CDR3 reads TGTGCTAGTGGTTTGAGTCAGGGGGCTGAAGCTTTCTTT. Protein: CASGLSQGAEAFF. The chain carries TRBV12-5 and TRBJ1-1; 7 bases fit TRBD1. Trimming removed 2 bases from V and 6 bases from J; junction bases left unmatched: 3. The germline gives CDR1 LGHNT, CDR2 FRNRAP. The CDR3 totals 13 residues.